This entry concerns a single T cell receptor beta chain. CDR3 length equals 17 residues. V was cut by 2 bases and J by 3 bases, with 18 bases left in between. CDR1 and CDR2 (germline): LGHNA, YSLEER. This specimen belongs to a study of blood T cell repertoires in COVID-19. The assay was immunoSEQ multiplex PCR, and TCRdb's table has in-frame clones only and misses some. The sample has approximately 300,000 clones, about 85% seen once. Sequencing was carried out using peripheral blood. The chain has TRBV4-3 and TRBJ2-3; TRBD2 is a possible D gene (6 bases). This TCR derives from a human donor with COVID-19, enrolled during active disease. The donor label of this sample is uncertain. CDR3 loop: CASSQSTVAVGTDTQYF. In DNA form, the CDR3 reads TGCGCCAGCAGCCAAAGTACGGTAGCGGTCGGTACAGATACGCAGTATTTT.